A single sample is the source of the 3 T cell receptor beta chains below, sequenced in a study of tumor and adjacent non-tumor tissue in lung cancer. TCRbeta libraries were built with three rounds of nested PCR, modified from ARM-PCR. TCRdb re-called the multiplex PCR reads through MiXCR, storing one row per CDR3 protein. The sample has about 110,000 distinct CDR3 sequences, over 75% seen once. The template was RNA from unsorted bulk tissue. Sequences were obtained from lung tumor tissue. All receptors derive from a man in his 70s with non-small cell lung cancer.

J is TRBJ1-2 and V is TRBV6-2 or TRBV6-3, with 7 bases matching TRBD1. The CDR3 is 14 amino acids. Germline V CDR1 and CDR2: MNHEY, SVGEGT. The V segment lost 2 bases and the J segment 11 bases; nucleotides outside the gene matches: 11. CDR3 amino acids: CASSYPTGANEYTF. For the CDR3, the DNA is TGTGCCAGCAGTTACCCCACAGGGGCTAATGAATACACCTTC.

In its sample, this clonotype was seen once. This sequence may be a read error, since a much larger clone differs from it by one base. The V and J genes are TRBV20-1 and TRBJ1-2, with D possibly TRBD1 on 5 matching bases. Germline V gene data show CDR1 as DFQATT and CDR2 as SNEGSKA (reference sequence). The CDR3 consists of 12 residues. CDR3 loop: CSADRTFYDYTF. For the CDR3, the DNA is TGCAGTGCCGACAGAACTTTCTATGACTACACCTTC.

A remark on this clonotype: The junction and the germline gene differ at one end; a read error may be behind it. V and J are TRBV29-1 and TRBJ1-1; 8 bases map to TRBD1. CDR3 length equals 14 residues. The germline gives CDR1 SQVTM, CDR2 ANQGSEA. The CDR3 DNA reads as TGCAGCGTTCTGGACAGGGTCAGGGATACTGAAACTTTCTTT. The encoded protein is CSVLDRVRDTETFF.